The source of this T cell receptor (beta chain) is a study of persistence of HIV-infected CD4 T cells (dated by TCRdb to 2020 to 2022). Looking at the study overall: CMV- and HIV-1 Gag-responding CD4+ T cells were isolated from ART-treated individuals so that antigen-driven clonal expansion of HIV-1-infected cells could be examined. Participants had been on suppressive ART for a median of 8 years. Peripheral blood samples of up to about 200 mL were obtained at multiple time points, with the exception of a couple of participants, for whom leukapheresis was performed at a single time point. The clonality of all cells in each sorted population was measured by TCRbeta sequencing, and the clonality of infected cells was measured by proviral sequencing. In the cross-participant TCR cluster analysis, roughly 8 participants were included for CMV and 6 or 7 participants were included for Gag.

Taken from the germline V gene, the CDR1 and CDR2 loops are MNHEY and SVGEGT. CDR3 length: 15 amino acids, cysteine to phenylalanine. Kept here is only the CDR3 DNA, which spans 45 bases and is read in frame from base 1. Study-wide conclusions, independent of this receptor: Significantly lower TCRbeta richness was observed in CMV- and Gag-responding cells than in anti-CD3/anti-CD28-responding cells, and higher oligoclonality was observed in CMV-responding cells than in CD3/CD28-stimulated and Gag-responding cells. Bulk TCR analyses could not be limited to the rare CMV-responding cells that actually contained HIV-1 proviruses. TCR oligoclonality correlated with proviral oligoclonality within the same sorted populations. Enrichment of degenerate expanded CDR3beta sequences was found in antigen-responding cells, suggesting convergent selection of CD4+ responses to CMV and Gag. Only a small number of individuals took part in the study, and only a limited range of antigens was tested.

Of note for this clone: Its antigen remains undetermined. Compared with germline, one end of the junction differs, possibly owing to a read error.

The treatment or condition label here, explained by the study, means: suppressive antiretroviral therapy. Cells were stimulated with a pool of overlapping HIV-1 Gag 15-mer peptides at 0.95 to 1 ug per peptide per mL. Memory CD4+ T cells that did not respond, being CD40L-negative, CD69-negative and CD45RO-high, were sorted as memory populations depleted of antigen-responding cells. Participants were HIV-1-infected adults who started suppressive ART during chronic infection. Plasma HIV-1 RNA had been undetectable (below 50 copies/mL) in participants for at least 4 years. To be included, participants needed a CD4+ T cell count above 400 cells/uL and a positive CMV serology. Before stimulation, PBMCs were isolated using density centrifugation and then depleted of CD8+ T cells. Stimulation of CD8-depleted PBMCs was carried out for approximately 17 hours with anti-CD28/CD49d costimulation, CD40-blocking antibody and enfuvirtide, to prevent new infections. Cell sorting was done on a Beckman Coulter MoFlo Legacy or XDP sorter, and dead cells were excluded with propidium iodide. Genomic DNA was extracted with the QIAamp DNA Mini Kit for samples above one million cells, otherwise with the Quick-DNA Microprep Kit.

TCRbeta repertoires were sequenced from genomic DNA with the immunoSEQ hsTCRB assay version 4 in survey mode. For TCRbeta sequencing, genomic DNA was diluted to about 9.5 ng/uL, and up to 1 ug was used per sample. The paper's processing steps were these. TCRbeta data analysis was done in ImmunoSeq Analyzer 3.0, and diversity was calculated on productive nucleotide rearrangements. Using the Immunarch R package, lower-bound TCR diversity was estimated with the improved Chao index and clonality was estimated with the Gini coefficient. Different nucleotide rearrangements encoding the same CDR3beta amino acid sequence were treated as distinct clonotypes. Differential abundance analysis identified TCRbeta sequences significantly enriched in antigen-responding cells relative to anti-CD3/anti-CD28-activated cells. Using predicted peptide-MHC specificity as the basis, GLIPH2 grouped TCRs into clusters, both for each participant individually and for the merged data sets that combined participants. TCRdb holds this immuneACCESS table with in-frame rearrangements only. Some clones are missing; in checked studies, unresolved V genes explain under half, and the rest has no known cause. V and J calls and clone size come straight from that table; D and trimming were deduced from the DNA. Present in this sample are about 40,000 clones, about 80% of which were seen just once. 11% to 15% of the sample goes to the ten largest clones.

The material was CD4+ T cells sorted from PBMCs after approximately 20-hour stimulation, obtained from a patient who received antiretroviral therapy. The cell subset or site label on this specimen signifies: CD40L-CD69- CD45RO-high memory CD4 T cells not responding to Gag peptides. The rearranged chain carries TRBV6-2 or TRBV6-3 and TRBJ1-5; 9 central bases correspond to TRBD1. The receptor's source is an adult man with HIV who was CMV-seropositive. In nucleotides, the sequence is TGTGCTAGCAGCCGCCTGGGACAGGGAGGAAAGCCCCAGCATTTT. This translates into CASSRLGQGGKPQHF.